The sample holds one count of the clone carrying this T cell receptor beta chain. Antigen: not known. The CDR3 totals 15 residues. Up to 500,000 reads were sequenced per sample. Produced via immunoSEQ multiplex PCR; TCRdb's table is partial and in-frame only. The sample holds about 12,000 clones, around 77% seen once. These data are taken from a study of pediatric ulcerative colitis. One to two pinch biopsies were taken from the rectum during colonoscopy. Study conclusions and caveats: No controls had the two rectal clonotypes shared by ulcerative colitis patients. Blood samples from a couple of patients yielded substantially fewer templates and were excluded from blood-rectal overlap analysis. Clonal expansions reduced rectal repertoire diversity in acute severe colitis.

The sequencing input was gut tissue. The V gene is TRBV21-1, the J gene TRBJ2-1; TRBD1, the D gene given by the table, was not confirmed from the DNA. TRBV21-1 is a recognized pseudogene. This TCR was sampled from a boy aged 10-17 years who was a control in a study of pediatric ulcerative colitis. The CDR3 nucleotides read TGTGCCAGCGCCTCTTCCGGGACAGGATGCAATGAGCAGTTCTTC. Translated: CASASSGTGCNEQFF.